These T cell receptor beta chains were read from a single sample in a study of shared clonotypes between healthy human individuals. Assay: immunoSEQ multiplex PCR; the TCRdb copy retains only in-frame clones and omits some. The sample holds 2.5 million or so clones; around nine tenths are singletons and the top ten take over 0.12%. Sequencing was done on a sample of naive CD4+ T cells sorted from blood. These receptor sequences come from a man aged 18 to 35 in good health. CDR3s include the opening cysteine and the closing phenylalanine or tryptophan. The order of the fields is clone size, J gene, V gene, D gene, CDR3 protein, CDR3 DNA. A D gene is named only where the DNA matches it firmly. Where a row states a size, it is once, few, many or the class of an expanded clone; other rows omit it.

NA TRBJ2-5 TRBV15 NA CATSRGGDRQETQYF TGTGCCACCAGCAGAGGAGGAGACAGACAAGAGACCCAGTACTTC
NA TRBJ2-3 TRBV7-8 TRBD2 CASSLVSGGTSTDTQYF TGTGCCAGCAGCTTAGTCTCGGGAGGTACTAGCACAGATACGCAGTATTTT
NA TRBJ1-3 TRBV5-4 NA CASSLRESGNPNTIYF TGTGCCAGCAGCCTGAGGGAGAGTGGGAACCCGAACACCATATATTTT
once TRBJ2-2 TRBV9 TRBD2 CASSGQGSGRLGELFF TGTGCCAGCAGCGGCCAAGGGAGCGGGAGATTAGGGGAGCTGTTTTTT
NA TRBJ2-2 TRBV9 NA CASSSRVTGELFF TGTGCCAGCAGCTCGCGGGTGACCGGGGAGCTGTTTTTT
NA TRBJ1-5 TRBV4-1 NA CASSQEQVFGNQPQHF TGCGCCAGCAGCCAAGAACAGGTATTCGGCAATCAGCCCCAGCATTTT
NA TRBJ2-1 TRBV4-3 NA CASSQGRQGGHNEQFF TGCGCCAGCAGCCAAGGAAGACAAGGGGGACACAATGAGCAGTTCTTC
NA TRBJ2-1 TRBV27 TRBD2 CASSWPPRLAGVHSLYNEQFF TGTGCCAGCAGTTGGCCACCCCGACTAGCGGGAGTTCACTCGCTCTACAATGAGCAGTTCTTC
NA TRBJ1-5 TRBV2 TRBD1 CASSLRQGAGSGNQPQHF TGTGCCAGCAGCCTACGACAGGGGGCCGGATCGGGCAATCAGCCCCAGCATTTT
NA TRBJ1-6 TRBV28 NA CASSLRLSMTPQPLHF TGTGCCAGCAGTTTACGGCTCAGCATGACTCCCCAGCCCCTCCACTTT
NA TRBJ1-2 TRBV19 NA CASSRGSSTGRNYGYTF TGTGCCAGTAGTAGGGGCAGCTCAACGGGCAGGAACTATGGCTACACCTTC
NA TRBJ2-7 TRBV2 NA CASSKDSSSYEQYF TGTGCCAGCAGTAAGGACAGTAGCTCCTACGAGCAGTACTTC
NA TRBJ1-5 TRBV28 TRBD1 CASSLGQGWAGNQPQHF TGTGCCAGCAGTTTGGGACAGGGTTGGGCAGGAAATCAGCCCCAGCATTTT
NA TRBJ2-4 TRBV7-2 TRBD1 CASSLDGTGDIQYF TGTGCCAGCAGCTTAGACGGGACAGGAGACATTCAGTACTTC
NA TRBJ2-2 TRBV28 TRBD1 CASSLAGGTGELFF TGTGCCAGCAGTTTAGCAGGGGGAACCGGGGAGCTGTTTTTT
NA TRBJ2-3 TRBV6-5 NA CASSSPGVGTQYF TGTGCCAGCAGTTCCCCTGGGGTGGGTACGCAGTATTTT
NA TRBJ2-3 TRBV25-1 TRBD1 CASSAGTGVSTDTQYF TGTGCCAGCAGTGCCGGGACAGGGGTTTCCACAGATACGCAGTATTTT
NA TRBJ2-2 TRBV7-2 TRBD2 CASSPRPLAGGGNTGELFF TGTGCCAGCAGTCCCCGACCGCTAGCGGGAGGGGGAAACACCGGGGAGCTGTTTTTT
once TRBJ2-7 TRBV5-1 TRBD1 CASSTGQGYEQYF TGCGCCAGCAGCACGGGACAGGGGTACGAGCAGTACTTC
NA TRBJ2-7 TRBV27 NA CASSLKGSSYEQYF TGTGCCAGCAGTTTAAAGGGTAGCTCCTACGAGCAGTACTTC
NA TRBJ2-3 TRBV20-1 NA CSADGPDTQYF TGCAGTGCCGATGGGCCAGATACGCAGTATTTT
NA TRBJ2-7 TRBV18 TRBD1 CASSRKTGDEQYF TGTGCCAGCTCACGCAAAACAGGGGACGAGCAGTACTTC
NA TRBJ2-7 TRBV6-1 TRBD2 CASSRERGSYEQYF TGTGCCAGCTCCCGAGAGCGGGGCTCCTACGAGCAGTACTTC